This entry lists 16 T cell receptor beta chains sequenced from one sample in a study of T cell responses to AZD1222 COVID-19 vaccine (dated by TCRdb to 2020 to 2022). Library generation was performed with the immunoSEQ multiplex PCR assay. TCRdb obtained this table from immuneACCESS and retained in-frame rearrangements with V and J assigned. These tables miss some clones; where compared with another copy, unresolved V genes account for less than half of the shortfall, and the remainder is unexplained. The sample table contains approximately 150,000 clones; only one count was recorded for approximately 92% of them. The ten largest clonotypes hold approximately 2% of the sample. In the paper's terms, the time point label means: about 28 days (+/-7) after the second vaccine dose. The sample consisted of peripheral blood, taken 28 days after the second AZD1222 dose. The receptors originated from an adult who received the AZD1222 COVID-19 vaccine.

The rearrangement joins TRBV2 to TRBJ2-7; 13 bases match TRBD2. The junction had 5 bases not matched to a gene; V was cut back by 1 base and J by 2 bases. Germline V gene data show CDR1 as SNHLY and CDR2 as FYNNEI. The CDR3 runs to 17 residues. The CDR3 region has the DNA TGTGCCAGCAGTGAAGGGGGGACTAGCGGGAAACCCTACGAGCAGTACGTC. This gives the protein CASSEGGTSGKPYEQYV.

This chain joins TRBV11-3 and TRBJ2-1; D unresolved. Trimming cost V 2 bases and J 7 bases, with 12 bases left between them. The CDR3 has 14 amino acids. Germline V gene lookup returns CDR1 SGHNT and CDR2 YENEEA. This chain's CDR3 is CASSLRPSRNEQFF. CDR3 nucleotide sequence: TGTGCCAGCAGCTTACGACCCTCACGGAATGAGCAGTTCTTC.

The chain employs TRBV5-4 and TRBJ2-5; possibly TRBD2 for D (6 bases). The CDR3 sequence is 14 residues long. With 4 bases removed from V and 1 base from J, the gap between germline ends came to 11 bases. Germline V gives CDR1 SGHNT, CDR2 YYREEE (reference sequence). This CDR3 reads CASSAASAQETQYF. DNA for the CDR3: TGTGCCAGCAGCGCGGCTAGCGCCCAAGAGACCCAGTACTTC. Drawing the rest from reference TRBV5-4 and TRBJ2-5, the complete variable domain is ETGVTQSPTHLIKTRGQQVTLRCSSQSGHNTVSWYQQALGQGPQFIFQYYREEENGRGNFPPRFSGLQFPNYSSELNVNALELDDSALYLCASSAASAQETQYFGPGTRLLVL.

The gene calls are TRBV3-1 (or the pseudogene TRBV3-2) and TRBJ1-6; 7 bases match TRBD1. Germline-derived CDR1 and CDR2 are LGHDT and YNNKEL (reference sequence). V was clipped by 4 bases and J by 5 bases; unmatched bases: 2. The CDR3 runs 14 residues. CDR3 residues: CASSLQGNNSPLHF. The CDR3 DNA follows: TGTGCCAGCAGCCTACAGGGGAATAATTCACCCCTCCACTTT.

J is TRBJ1-1 and V is TRBV28; 8 nucleotides align to TRBD1. This CDR3 is 12 amino acids long. With 2 bases clipped from V and 9 bases from J, the junction kept 2 bases outside the gene matches. The germline gives CDR1 MDHEN, CDR2 SYDVKM. The CDR3 here is CASSLQGAKAFF. For the CDR3, the DNA is TGTGCCAGCAGTTTACAGGGGGCGAAAGCTTTCTTT.

The V gene is TRBV14, the J gene TRBJ2-2; a weak D match, TRBD1 (5 bases). Germline values: CDR1 SGHDN, CDR2 FVKESK. The CDR3 sequence is 14 residues long. The V and J ends lost 0 bases and 6 bases respectively, with 8 bases between them. CDR3 DNA: TGTGCCAGCAGCCAAGACAGGGTACCCGGGGAGCTGTTTTTT. Translated: CASSQDRVPGELFF.

The CDR3 region has the DNA TGTGCCAGCAGTGAACAGGGGCACTATGGCTACACCTTC. Translation gives CASSEQGHYGYTF. V and J are TRBV28 and TRBJ1-2; TRBD1 agrees at 7 bases. Germline CDR1 and CDR2: MDHEN and SYDVKM. Losses at the gene ends were 5 bases for V and 3 bases for J; bases not matched to a gene: 3. The CDR3 has 13 residues.

This chain links TRBV6-5 with TRBJ2-6; 8 nucleotides agree with TRBD2. This CDR3 has 15 residues. The germline V gene has CDR1 MNHEY and CDR2 SVGAGI. Unmatched junction bases numbered 5, after V lost 8 bases and J lost 2 bases. The CDR3 DNA is TGTGCCAGCGTCCTCGGGGGGGCTGGGGCCAACGTCCTGACTTTC. Translated, it gives CASVLGGAGANVLTF.

The J gene is TRBJ1-1, the V gene TRBV7-2; D uncertain. This CDR3 comprises 14 residues. Germline values: CDR1 SGHTA, CDR2 FQGNSA. V dropped 2 bases and J dropped 1 base, with 8 bases sitting between them. As DNA, the CDR3 is TGTGCCAGCAGCTTATATAGTGGGAACACTGAAGCTTTCTTT. It translates to CASSLYSGNTEAFF.

The chain joins TRBV29-1 to TRBJ1-1, with D hard to call. V dropped 3 bases and J dropped 0 bases, with 14 bases sitting between them. CDR1 is SQVTM, CDR2 ANQGSEA, per germline. CDR3 size: 15 residues. CDR3 sequence: CSVEFGVEMNTEAFF. The DNA for the CDR3 is TGCAGCGTTGAGTTTGGGGTCGAAATGAACACTGAAGCTTTCTTT. Complete variable domain (other parts from reference TRBV29-1 and TRBJ1-1): SAVISQKPSRDICQRGTSLTIQCQVDSQVTMMFWYRQQPGQSLTLIATANQGSEATYESGFVIDKFPISRPNLTFSTLTVSNMSPEDSSIYLCSVEFGVEMNTEAFFGQGTRLTVV.

The chain links TRBV3-1 (or the pseudogene TRBV3-2) to TRBJ1-3; D gene uncertain. V lost 2 bases and J 4 bases, leaving 15 bases between the germline ends. Germline CDR1 and CDR2: LGHDT and YNNKEL (reference sequence). This CDR3 comprises 16 residues. The CDR3 region has the DNA TGTGCCAGCAGCCAAAGTTGGGGAGGGTACGGAAACACCATATATTTT. Residues: CASSQSWGGYGNTIYF.

In this sample, this clone turned up a few times. The rearrangement links TRBV6-5 to TRBJ1-6; 9 nucleotides line up with TRBD1. There are 14 residues in the CDR3. Trimming at V came to 6 bases and at J to 6 bases, leaving 3 bases not matched to a gene. The V gene's germline CDR1 is MNHEY and CDR2 SVGAGI. CDR3 residues: CASRTGGGNSPLHF. The CDR3 region has the DNA TGTGCCAGCAGGACAGGGGGTGGTAATTCACCCCTCCACTTT.

This chain uses TRBV11-3 with TRBJ2-2, with unresolved D. Trimming removed 1 base from V and 3 bases from J, with 9 bases in between. Germline V gives CDR1 SGHNT, CDR2 YENEEA. This CDR3 has 15 amino acids. CDR3 amino acids: CASSLGGSDTGELFF. The CDR3 region has the DNA TGTGCCAGCAGCTTAGGGGGTTCGGACACCGGGGAGCTGTTTTTT.

The J gene is TRBJ1-1, the V gene TRBV28, with D possibly matching TRBD1 (6 bases). Germline V lookup: CDR1 MDHEN, CDR2 SYDVKM. CDR3 size: 15 residues. V dropped 7 bases and J dropped 2 bases, with 17 bases sitting between them. The CDR3: CASTNRENPNTEAFF. CDR3 sequence (DNA): TGTGCCAGCACGAACAGGGAAAACCCCAACACTGAAGCTTTCTTT.

The gene calls are TRBV9 and TRBJ2-2, with a possible D match to TRBD1 (6 bases). Germline CDR1 reads SGDLS; CDR2 reads YYNGEE. Trimming took off 3 bases at V and 4 bases at J, with 13 bases between the two ends. The CDR3 runs to 15 residues. CDR3 in amino acids: CASSDNRVPTGELFF. CDR3 coding DNA: TGTGCCAGCAGCGATAACAGGGTCCCCACCGGGGAGCTGTTTTTT.

The V gene is TRBV12-3 or TRBV12-4, the J gene TRBJ1-6, with D unresolved. CDR3 length: 12 residues. Deletions cut 6 bases from V and 7 bases from J, with 7 bases between. Written as DNA, the CDR3 is TGTGCCAGCAGCGGTGAAAATTCACCCCTCCACTTT. Translation gives CASSGENSPLHF.